Listed below are T cell receptor beta chains from one sample, sequenced in a study of T cell repertoires in cytomegalovirus infection. TCRdb passed the reads through MiXCR, listing each CDR3 protein once. Here the sample spans just under 500,000 distinct CDR3 sequences, 30% to 35% being singletons. The antigens of these receptors remain unknown. The material was cultured PBMCs, obtained from culture after CMV antigen stimulation. These receptors were taken from a human donor in good health (CMV status not recorded). Some clones in this sample may be carry-over from other donors' samples. The CDR3 runs from the conserved cysteine through the conserved F or W. A D gene is named only where the DNA matches it firmly. The size entry is marked missing in some rows and otherwise reads once, few, many or a size class.

V	D	size	J	length	CDR3	DNA
TRBV7-6	NA	NA	TRBJ2-2	23	CASSRPAPRQGVYSGENTGELFF	TGTGCCAGCAGCCGCCCAGCCCCGAGACAGGGGGTTTATAGCGGGGAGAACACCGGGGAGCTGTTTTTT
TRBV4-3	NA	NA	TRBJ2-1	15	CASSQVGTVIHEQFF	TGCGCCAGCAGCCAAGTCGGGACCGTGATCCATGAGCAGTTCTTC
TRBV7-2	NA	many	TRBJ2-3	14	CASSLAGQTDTQYF	TGTGCCAGCAGCTTAGCGGGCCAAACAGATACGCAGTATTTT
TRBV12-3/TRBV12-4	TRBD1	NA	TRBJ2-6	17	CASSFGTGGSGANVLTF	TGTGCCAGCAGTTTCGGGACAGGGGGCTCTGGGGCCAACGTCCTGACTTTC
TRBV27	NA	few	TRBJ2-1	11	CASTYVGEQFF	TGTGCCAGCACTTATGTAGGCGAGCAGTTCTTC
TRBV19	NA	few	TRBJ1-5	14	CASSAGQRNQPQHF	TGTGCCAGTAGCGCCGGGCAGCGCAATCAGCCCCAGCATTTT
TRBV4-1	NA	once	TRBJ1-1	13	CASSQLRGTEAFF	TGCGCCAGCAGCCAGTTGAGGGGCACTGAAGCTTTCTTT
TRBV7-3	TRBD1	few	TRBJ1-1	16	CASSLIRTGGEIEAFF	TGTGCCAGCAGCTTAATTCGCACAGGGGGCGAGATTGAAGCTTTCTTT
TRBV20-1	NA	few	TRBJ2-5	14	CSARQGGGQETQYF	TGCAGTGCCCGGCAGGGAGGGGGGCAAGAGACCCAGTACTTC
TRBV7-6	NA	NA	TRBJ1-1	14	CASSAGQTNTEAFF	TGTGCCAGCAGCGCAGGACAGACGAACACTGAAGCTTTCTTT
TRBV4-1	NA	NA	TRBJ1-2	14	CASSQDRGHKGYTF	TGCGCCAGCAGCCAAGATCGGGGACATAAAGGCTACACCTTC
TRBV7-2	TRBD2	many	TRBJ2-4	17	CASSSLAGVLAKNIQYF	TGTGCCAGCAGTTCCCTAGCGGGCGTCCTAGCCAAAAACATTCAGTACTTC
TRBV29-1	TRBD1	NA	TRBJ1-3	15	CSVEGSGTGMNTIYF	TGCAGCGTTGAAGGGAGCGGGACAGGGATGAACACCATATATTTT